This TCR beta chain was captured by sequencing in a study of blood T cell repertoires in COVID-19. The table came from immunoSEQ multiplex PCR; TCRdb's copy has only in-frame clones and leaves some out. The table has a few hundred thousand clones, 80% to 90% seen once. Germline loops: CDR1 MNHEY, CDR2 SVGAGI. V lost 6 bases to trimming and J lost 7 bases; unmatched junction nucleotides: 5. This CDR3 comprises 13 residues. The receptor's source is a woman aged 80 or over with COVID-19, enrolled during active disease. Sequenced sample: peripheral blood. J is TRBJ1-4 and V is TRBV6-5, with TRBD1 matching 7 bases. The CDR3 reads CASRTGLGEKLFF. CDR3 bases: TGTGCCAGCAGGACAGGGTTGGGTGAAAAACTGTTTTTT.